Below, one T cell receptor beta chain is given with its context. Its antigen is still unknown. TCRdb reprocessed the reads via MiXCR and lists one record per CDR3 protein. Of 450,000 to 600,000 distinct CDR3 sequences detected, 30% to 35% appear once; the ten largest clones hold about 17%. This specimen comes from a study of T cell repertoires in cytomegalovirus infection. The J segment lost 1 base and the V segment lost 1 base, leaving 8 bases of the junction unmatched. Per the germline V gene, CDR1 is SGHTA and CDR2 is FQGNSA. CDR3 length equals 18 residues. This chain joins TRBV7-2 and TRBJ1-5, with 9 bases aligning to TRBD1. Sequenced here: cultured PBMCs, sampled from culture after CMV antigen stimulation. The receptor comes from a human donor in good health (CMV status not recorded). Some clones in this sample may be carry-over from other donors' samples. The CDR3 sequence is CASSLGLVGTGSNQPQHF. For the CDR3, the DNA is TGTGCCAGCAGCTTAGGGTTGGTCGGGACAGGGAGCAATCAGCCCCAGCATTTT.